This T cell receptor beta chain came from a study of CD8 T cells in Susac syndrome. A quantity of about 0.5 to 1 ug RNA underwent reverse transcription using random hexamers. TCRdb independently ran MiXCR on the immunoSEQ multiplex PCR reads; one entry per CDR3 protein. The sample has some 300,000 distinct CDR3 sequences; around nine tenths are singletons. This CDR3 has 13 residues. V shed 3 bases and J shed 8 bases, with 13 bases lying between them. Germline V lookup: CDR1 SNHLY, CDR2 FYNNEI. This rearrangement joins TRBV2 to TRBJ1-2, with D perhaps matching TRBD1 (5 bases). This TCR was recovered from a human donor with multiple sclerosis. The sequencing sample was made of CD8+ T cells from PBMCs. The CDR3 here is CASSERQGYGYTF. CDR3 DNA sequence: TGTGCCAGCAGTGAGAGGCAGGGTTACGGCTACACCTTC.